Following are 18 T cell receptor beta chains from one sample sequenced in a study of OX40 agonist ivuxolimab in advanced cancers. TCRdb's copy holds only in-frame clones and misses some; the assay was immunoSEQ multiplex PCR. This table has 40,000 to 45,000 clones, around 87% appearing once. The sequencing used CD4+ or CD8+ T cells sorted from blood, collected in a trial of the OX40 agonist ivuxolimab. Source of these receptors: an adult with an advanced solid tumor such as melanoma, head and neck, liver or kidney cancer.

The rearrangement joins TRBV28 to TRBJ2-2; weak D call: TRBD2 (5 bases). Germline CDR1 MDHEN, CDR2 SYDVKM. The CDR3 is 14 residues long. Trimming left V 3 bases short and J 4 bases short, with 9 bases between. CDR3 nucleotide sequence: TGTGCCAGCAGTTTCTGGACTCGCACCGGGGAGCTGTTTTTT. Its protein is CASSFWTRTGELFF. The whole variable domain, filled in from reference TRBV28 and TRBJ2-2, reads DVKVTQSSRYLVKRTGEKVFLECVQDMDHENMFWYRQDPGLGLRLIYFSYDVKMKEKGDIPEGYSVSREKKERFSLILESASTNQTSMYLCASSFWTRTGELFFGEGSRLTVL.

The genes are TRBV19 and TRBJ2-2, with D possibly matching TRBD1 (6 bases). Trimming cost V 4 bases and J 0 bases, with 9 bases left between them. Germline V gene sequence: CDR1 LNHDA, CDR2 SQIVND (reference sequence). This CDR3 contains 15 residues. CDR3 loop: CASSRGHTNTGELFF. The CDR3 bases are TGTGCCAGTAGTAGGGGACATACGAACACCGGGGAGCTGTTTTTT.

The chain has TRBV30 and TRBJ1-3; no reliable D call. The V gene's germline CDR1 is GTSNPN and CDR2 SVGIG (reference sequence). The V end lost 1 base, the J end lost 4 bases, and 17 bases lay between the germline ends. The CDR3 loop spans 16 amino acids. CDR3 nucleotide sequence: TGTGCCTGGAGTGCCCTCCTCGTTTATCGAGGAAACACCATATATTTT. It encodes CAWSALLVYRGNTIYF.

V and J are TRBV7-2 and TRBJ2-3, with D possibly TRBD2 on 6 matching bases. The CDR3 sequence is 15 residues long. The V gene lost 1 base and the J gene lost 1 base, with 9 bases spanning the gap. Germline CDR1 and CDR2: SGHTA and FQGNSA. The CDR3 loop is CASSLVRGRTDTQYF. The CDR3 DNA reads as TGTGCCAGCAGCTTAGTGCGGGGACGCACAGATACGCAGTATTTT.

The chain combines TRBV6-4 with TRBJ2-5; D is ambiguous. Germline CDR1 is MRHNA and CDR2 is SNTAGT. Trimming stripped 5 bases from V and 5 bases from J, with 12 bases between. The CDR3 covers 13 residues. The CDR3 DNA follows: TGTGCCAGCAGTCCCCTACCATGGGAGACCCAGTACTTC. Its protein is CASSPLPWETQYF.

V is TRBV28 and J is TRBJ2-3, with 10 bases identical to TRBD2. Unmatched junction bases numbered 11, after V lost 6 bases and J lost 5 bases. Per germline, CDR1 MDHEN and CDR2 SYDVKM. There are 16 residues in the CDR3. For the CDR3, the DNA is TGTGCCAGCAGCCGCCGGGTAGCGGGAGGTGGAGATACGCAGTATTTT. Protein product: CASSRRVAGGGDTQYF.

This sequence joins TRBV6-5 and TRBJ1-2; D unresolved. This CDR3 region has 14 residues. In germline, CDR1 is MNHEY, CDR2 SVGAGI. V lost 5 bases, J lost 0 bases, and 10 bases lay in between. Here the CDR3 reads CASSETSANYGYTF. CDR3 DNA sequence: TGTGCCAGCAGTGAGACATCAGCTAACTATGGCTACACCTTC.

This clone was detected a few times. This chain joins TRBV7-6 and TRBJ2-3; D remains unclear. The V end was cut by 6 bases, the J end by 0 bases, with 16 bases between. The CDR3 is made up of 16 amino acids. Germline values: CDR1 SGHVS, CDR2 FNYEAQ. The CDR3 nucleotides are TGTGCCAGCAGTTCCTGGGCAACGGCAAGCACAGATACGCAGTATTTT. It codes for CASSSWATASTDTQYF.

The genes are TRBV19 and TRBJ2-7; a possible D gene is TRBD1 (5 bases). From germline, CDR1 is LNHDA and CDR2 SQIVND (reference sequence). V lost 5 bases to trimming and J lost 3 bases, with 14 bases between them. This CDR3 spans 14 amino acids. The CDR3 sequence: CASSDRWGLYEQYF. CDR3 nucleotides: TGTGCCAGTAGTGACAGATGGGGCCTCTACGAGCAGTACTTC.

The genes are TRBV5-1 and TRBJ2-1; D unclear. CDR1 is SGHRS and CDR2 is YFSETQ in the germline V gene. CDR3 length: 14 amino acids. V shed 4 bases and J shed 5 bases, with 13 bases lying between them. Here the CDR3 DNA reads TGCGCCAGCAGCATAGACGAGACCCACAATGAGCAGTTCTTC. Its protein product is CASSIDETHNEQFF.

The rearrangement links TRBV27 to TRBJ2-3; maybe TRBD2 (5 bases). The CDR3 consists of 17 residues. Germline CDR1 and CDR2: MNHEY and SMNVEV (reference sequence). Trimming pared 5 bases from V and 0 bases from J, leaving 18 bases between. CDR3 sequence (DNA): TGTGCCAGCAGTACCCTGAGGCTGGGAGCCAGCACAGATACGCAGTATTTT. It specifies CASSTLRLGASTDTQYF.

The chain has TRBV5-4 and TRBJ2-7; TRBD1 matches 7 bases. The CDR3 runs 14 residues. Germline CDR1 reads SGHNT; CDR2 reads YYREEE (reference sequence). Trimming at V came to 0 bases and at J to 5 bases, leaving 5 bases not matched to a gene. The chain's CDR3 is CASSLGQGGDEQYF. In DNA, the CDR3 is TGTGCCAGCAGCTTGGGACAGGGCGGCGACGAGCAGTACTTC.

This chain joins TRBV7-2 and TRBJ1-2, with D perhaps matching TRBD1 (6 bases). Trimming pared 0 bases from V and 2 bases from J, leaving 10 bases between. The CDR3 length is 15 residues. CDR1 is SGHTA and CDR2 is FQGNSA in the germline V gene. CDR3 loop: CASSLASQGNYGYTF. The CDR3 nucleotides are TGTGCCAGCAGCTTAGCTAGCCAGGGGAACTATGGCTACACCTTC.

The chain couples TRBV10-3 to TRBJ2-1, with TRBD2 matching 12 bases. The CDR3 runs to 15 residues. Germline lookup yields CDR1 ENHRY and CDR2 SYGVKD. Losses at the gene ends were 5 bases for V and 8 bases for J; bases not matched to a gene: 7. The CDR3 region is CAISSHGLAGYEQFF. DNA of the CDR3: TGTGCCATCAGTTCACATGGACTAGCGGGATATGAGCAGTTCTTC.

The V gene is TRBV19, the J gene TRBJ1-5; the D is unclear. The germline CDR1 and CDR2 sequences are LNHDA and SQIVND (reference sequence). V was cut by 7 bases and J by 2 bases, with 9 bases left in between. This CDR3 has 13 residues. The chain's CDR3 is CASNQQRNQPQHF. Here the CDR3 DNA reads TGTGCCAGTAATCAACAGCGCAATCAGCCCCAGCATTTT.

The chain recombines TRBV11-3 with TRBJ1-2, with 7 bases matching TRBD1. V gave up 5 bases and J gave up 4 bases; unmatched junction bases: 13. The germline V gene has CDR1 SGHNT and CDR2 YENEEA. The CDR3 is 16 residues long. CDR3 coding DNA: TGTGCCAGCAGCGAAGCAGACAGGGAGCGGGTCTATGGCTACACCTTC. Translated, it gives CASSEADRERVYGYTF.

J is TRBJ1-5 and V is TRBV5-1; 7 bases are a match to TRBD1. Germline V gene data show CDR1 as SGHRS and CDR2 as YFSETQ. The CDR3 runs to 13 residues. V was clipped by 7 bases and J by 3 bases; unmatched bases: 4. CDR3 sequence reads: CASRQGPNQPQHF. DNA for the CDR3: TGCGCCAGCCGACAGGGCCCCAATCAGCCCCAGCATTTT. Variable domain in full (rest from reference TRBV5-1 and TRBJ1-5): KAGVTQTPRYLIKTRGQQVTLSCSPISGHRSVSWYQQTPGQGLQFLFEYFSETQRNKGNFPGRFSGRQFSNSRSEMNVSTLELGDSALYLCASRQGPNQPQHFGDGTRLSIL.

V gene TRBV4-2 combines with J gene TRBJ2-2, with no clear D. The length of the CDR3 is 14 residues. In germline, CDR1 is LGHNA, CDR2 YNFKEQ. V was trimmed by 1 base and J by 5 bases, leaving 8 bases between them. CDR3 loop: CASSQGLGTGELFF. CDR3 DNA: TGTGCCAGCAGCCAAGGCCTGGGGACCGGGGAGCTGTTTTTT.